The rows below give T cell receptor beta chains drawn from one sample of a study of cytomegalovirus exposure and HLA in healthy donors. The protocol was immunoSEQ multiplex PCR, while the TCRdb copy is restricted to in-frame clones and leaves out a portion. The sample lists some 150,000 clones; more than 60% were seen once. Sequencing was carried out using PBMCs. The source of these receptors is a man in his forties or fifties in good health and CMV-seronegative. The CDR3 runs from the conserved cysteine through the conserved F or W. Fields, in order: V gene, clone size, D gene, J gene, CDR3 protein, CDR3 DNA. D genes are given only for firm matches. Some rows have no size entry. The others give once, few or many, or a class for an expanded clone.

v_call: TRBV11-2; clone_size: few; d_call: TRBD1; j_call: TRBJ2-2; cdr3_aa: CASGDRVANTGELFF; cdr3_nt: TGTGCCAGCGGGGACAGGGTCGCGAACACCGGGGAGCTGTTTTTT
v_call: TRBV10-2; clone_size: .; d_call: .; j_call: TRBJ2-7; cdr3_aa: CASSEGGALNGYEQYF; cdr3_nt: TGCGCCAGCAGTGAAGGGGGAGCCCTAAACGGCTACGAGCAGTACTTC
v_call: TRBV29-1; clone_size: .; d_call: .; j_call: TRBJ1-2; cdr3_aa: CSVAFYGYTF; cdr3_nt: TGCAGCGTTGCTTTTTATGGCTACACCTTC
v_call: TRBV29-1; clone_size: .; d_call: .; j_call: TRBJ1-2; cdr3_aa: CSVEAPDYGYTF; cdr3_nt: TGCAGCGTTGAAGCCCCAGACTATGGCTACACCTTC
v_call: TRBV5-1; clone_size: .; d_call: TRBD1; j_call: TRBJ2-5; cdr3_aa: CASSTAGTVQETQYF; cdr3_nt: TGCGCCAGCAGCACTGCCGGGACAGTCCAAGAGACCCAGTACTTC
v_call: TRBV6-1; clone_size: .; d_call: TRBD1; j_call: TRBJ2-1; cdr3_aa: CASSSLQGVGEQFF; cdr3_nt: TGTGCCAGCAGCAGCTTGCAGGGGGTGGGTGAGCAGTTCTTC
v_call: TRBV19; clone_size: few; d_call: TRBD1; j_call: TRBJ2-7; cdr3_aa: CASSIFGAGGEYEQYF; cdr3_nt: TGTGCCAGTAGTATTTTTGGGGCAGGGGGTGAGTACGAGCAGTACTTC
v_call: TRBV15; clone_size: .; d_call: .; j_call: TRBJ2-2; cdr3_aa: CATSRAGQFSPRELFF; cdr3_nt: TGTGCCACCAGCAGAGCTGGACAGTTTTCACCCCGGGAGCTGTTTTTT
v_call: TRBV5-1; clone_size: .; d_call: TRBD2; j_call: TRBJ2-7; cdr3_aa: CASSLDSGADEQYF; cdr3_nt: TGCGCCAGCAGCTTGGATAGCGGGGCTGACGAGCAGTACTTC
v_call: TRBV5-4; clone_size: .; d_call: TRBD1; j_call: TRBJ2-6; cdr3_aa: CASSSPGTGPMGGANVLTF; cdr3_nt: TGTGCCAGCAGCTCTCCCGGGACAGGCCCTATGGGTGGGGCCAACGTCCTGACTTTC
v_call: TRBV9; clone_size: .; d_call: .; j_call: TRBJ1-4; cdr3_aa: CASSAGLSNEKLFF; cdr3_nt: TGTGCCAGCAGCGCGGGACTGAGTAATGAAAAACTGTTTTTT
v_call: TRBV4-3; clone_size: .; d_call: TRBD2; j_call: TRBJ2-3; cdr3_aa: CASSQGRAGGGDTQYF; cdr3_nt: TGCGCCAGCAGCCAAGGACGAGCGGGGGGTGGGGATACGCAGTATTTT
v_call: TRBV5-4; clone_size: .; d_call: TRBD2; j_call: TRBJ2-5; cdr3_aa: CASSVRLAVQETQYF; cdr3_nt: TGTGCCAGCAGCGTTCGACTAGCGGTTCAAGAGACCCAGTACTTC
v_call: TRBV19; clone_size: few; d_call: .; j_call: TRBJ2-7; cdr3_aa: CASTGQSYEQYF; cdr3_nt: TGTGCCAGTACCGGACAGAGTTACGAGCAGTACTTC
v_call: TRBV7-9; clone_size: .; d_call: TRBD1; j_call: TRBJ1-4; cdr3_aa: CASSFSGTGPLNEKLFF; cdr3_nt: TGTGCCAGCAGCTTTTCGGGGACAGGACCTCTTAATGAAAAACTGTTTTTT
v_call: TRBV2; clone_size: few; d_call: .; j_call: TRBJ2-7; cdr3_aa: CASRTPGKGAYEQYF; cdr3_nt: TGTGCCAGCAGGACGCCTGGAAAGGGGGCCTACGAGCAGTACTTC